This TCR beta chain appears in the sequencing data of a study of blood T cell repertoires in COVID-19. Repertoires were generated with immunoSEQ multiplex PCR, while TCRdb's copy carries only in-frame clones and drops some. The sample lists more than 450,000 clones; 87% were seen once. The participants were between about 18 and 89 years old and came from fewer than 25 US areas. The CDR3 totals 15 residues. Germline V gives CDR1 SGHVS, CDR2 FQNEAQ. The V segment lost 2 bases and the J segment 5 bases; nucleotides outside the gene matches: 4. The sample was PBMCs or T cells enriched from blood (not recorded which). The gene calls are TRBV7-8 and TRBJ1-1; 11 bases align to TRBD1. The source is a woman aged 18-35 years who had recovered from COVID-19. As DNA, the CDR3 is TGTGCCAGCAGCTTATCGGGACAGGGGGTAACTGAAGCTTTCTTT. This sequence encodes CASSLSGQGVTEAFF.